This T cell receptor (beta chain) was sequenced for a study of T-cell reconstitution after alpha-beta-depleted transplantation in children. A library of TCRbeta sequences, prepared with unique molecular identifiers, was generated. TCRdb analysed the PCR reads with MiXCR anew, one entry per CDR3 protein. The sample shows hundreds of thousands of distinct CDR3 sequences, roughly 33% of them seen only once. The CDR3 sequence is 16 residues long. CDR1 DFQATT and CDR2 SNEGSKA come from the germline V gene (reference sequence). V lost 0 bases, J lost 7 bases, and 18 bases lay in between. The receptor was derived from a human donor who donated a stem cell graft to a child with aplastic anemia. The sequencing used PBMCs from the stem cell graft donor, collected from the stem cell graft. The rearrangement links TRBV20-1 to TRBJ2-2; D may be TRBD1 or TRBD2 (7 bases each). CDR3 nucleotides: TGCAGTGCTAGAGACCCACGGGCAGGGGGGGGCGGGGAGCTGTTTTTT. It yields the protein CSARDPRAGGGGELFF.